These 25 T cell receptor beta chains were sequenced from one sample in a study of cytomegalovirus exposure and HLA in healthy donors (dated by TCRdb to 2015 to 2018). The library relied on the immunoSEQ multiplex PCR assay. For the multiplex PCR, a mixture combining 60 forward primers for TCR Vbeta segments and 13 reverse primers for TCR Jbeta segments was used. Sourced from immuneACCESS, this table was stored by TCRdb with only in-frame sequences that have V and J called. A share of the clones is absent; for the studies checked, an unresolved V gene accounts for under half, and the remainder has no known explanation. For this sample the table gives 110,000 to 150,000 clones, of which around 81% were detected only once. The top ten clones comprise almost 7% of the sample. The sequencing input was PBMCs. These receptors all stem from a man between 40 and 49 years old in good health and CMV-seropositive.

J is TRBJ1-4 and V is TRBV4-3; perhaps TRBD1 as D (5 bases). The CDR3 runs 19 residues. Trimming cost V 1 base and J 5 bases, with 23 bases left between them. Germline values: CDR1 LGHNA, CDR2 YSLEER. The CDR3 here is CASSQAPGGDSARNEKLFF. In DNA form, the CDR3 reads TGCGCCAGCAGCCAAGCCCCCGGAGGGGATAGTGCCCGCAATGAAAAACTGTTTTTT.

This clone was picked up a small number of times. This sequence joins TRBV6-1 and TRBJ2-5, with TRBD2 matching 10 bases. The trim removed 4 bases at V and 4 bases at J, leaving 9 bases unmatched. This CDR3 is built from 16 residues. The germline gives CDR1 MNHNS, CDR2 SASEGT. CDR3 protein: CASSAEAGGLGETQYF. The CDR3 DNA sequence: TGTGCCAGCAGTGCAGAAGCGGGGGGGCTTGGAGAGACCCAGTACTTC.

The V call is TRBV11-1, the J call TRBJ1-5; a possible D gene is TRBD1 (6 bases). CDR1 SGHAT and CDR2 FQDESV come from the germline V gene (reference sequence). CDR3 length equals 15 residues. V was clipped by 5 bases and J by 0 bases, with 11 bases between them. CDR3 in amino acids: CASSLRGGSNQPQHF. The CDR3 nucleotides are TGTGCCAGCAGCCTACGAGGGGGTAGCAATCAGCCCCAGCATTTT.

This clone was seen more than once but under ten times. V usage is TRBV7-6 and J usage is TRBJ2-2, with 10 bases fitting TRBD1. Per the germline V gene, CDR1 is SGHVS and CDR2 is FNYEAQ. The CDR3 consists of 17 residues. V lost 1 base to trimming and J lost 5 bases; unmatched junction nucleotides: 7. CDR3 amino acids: CASSLVAGTGVTGELFF. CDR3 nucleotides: TGTGCCAGCAGCTTAGTGGCCGGGACAGGGGTGACCGGGGAGCTGTTTTTT. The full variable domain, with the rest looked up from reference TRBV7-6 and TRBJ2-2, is GAGVSQSPRYKVTKRGQDVALRCDPISGHVSLYWYRQALGQGPEFLTYFNYEAQQDKSGLPNDRFSAERPEGSISTLTIQRTEQRDSAMYRCASSLVAGTGVTGELFFGEGSRLTVL.

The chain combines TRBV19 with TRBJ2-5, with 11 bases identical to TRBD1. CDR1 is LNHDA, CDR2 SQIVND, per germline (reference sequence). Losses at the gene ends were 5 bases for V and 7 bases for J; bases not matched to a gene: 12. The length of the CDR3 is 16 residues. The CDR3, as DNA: TGTGCCAGTAGTTCCACCGGGACAGGGGGTCTTGGGACCCAGTACTTC. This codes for CASSSTGTGGLGTQYF. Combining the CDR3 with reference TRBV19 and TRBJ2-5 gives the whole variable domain DGGITQSPKYLFRKEGQNVTLSCEQNLNHDAMYWYRQDPGQGLRLIYYSQIVNDFQKGDIAEGYSVSREKKESFPLTVTSAQKNPTAFYLCASSSTGTGGLGTQYFGPGTRLLVL.

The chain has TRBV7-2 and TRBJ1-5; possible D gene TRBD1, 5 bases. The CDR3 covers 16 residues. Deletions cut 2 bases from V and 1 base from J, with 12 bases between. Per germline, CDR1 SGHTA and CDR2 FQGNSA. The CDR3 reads CASSLILGLSNQPQHF. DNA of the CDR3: TGTGCCAGCAGCTTAATTCTGGGACTAAGCAATCAGCCCCAGCATTTT.

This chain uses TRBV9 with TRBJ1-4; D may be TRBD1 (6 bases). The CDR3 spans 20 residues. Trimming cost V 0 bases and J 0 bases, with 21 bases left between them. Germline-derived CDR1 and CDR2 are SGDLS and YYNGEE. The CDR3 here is CASSVGPGGLGQATNEKLFF. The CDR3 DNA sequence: TGTGCCAGCAGCGTAGGACCCGGGGGGCTTGGGCAAGCAACTAATGAAAAACTGTTTTTT.

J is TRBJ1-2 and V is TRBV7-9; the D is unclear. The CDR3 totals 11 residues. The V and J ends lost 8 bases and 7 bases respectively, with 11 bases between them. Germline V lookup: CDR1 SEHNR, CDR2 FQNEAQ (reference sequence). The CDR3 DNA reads TGTGCCAGCCTCGCCGAGGCTGGCTACACCTTC. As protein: CASLAEAGYTF.

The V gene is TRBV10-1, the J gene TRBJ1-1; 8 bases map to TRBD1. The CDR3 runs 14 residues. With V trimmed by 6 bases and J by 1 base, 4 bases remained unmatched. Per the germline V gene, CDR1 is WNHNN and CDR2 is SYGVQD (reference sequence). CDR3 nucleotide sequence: TGCGCCAGCAGCGCCGGACAGGGGAACACTGAAGCTTTCTTT. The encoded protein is CASSAGQGNTEAFF.

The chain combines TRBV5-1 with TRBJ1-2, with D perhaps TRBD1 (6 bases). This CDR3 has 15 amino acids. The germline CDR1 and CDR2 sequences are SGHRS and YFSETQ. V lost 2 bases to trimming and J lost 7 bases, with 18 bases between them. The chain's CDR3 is CASSFHRDGRRGYTF. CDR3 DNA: TGCGCCAGCAGCTTCCACAGGGATGGGCGGCGTGGCTACACCTTC.

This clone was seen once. DNA for the CDR3: TGTGCCAGCGGGAGGGACAGGCACTCCTACGAGCAGTACTTC. This sequence encodes CASGRDRHSYEQYF. This sequence joins TRBV5-8 and TRBJ2-7; tentatively, D is TRBD1 (8 bases). V was pared by 7 bases and J by 0 bases, with 14 bases between. Germline V gives CDR1 SGHTS, CDR2 YDEGEE. CDR3 length equals 14 residues.

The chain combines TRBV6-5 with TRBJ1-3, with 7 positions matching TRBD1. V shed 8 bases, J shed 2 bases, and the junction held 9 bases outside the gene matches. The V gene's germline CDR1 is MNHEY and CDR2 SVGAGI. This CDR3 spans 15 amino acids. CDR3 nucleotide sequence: TGTGCCAGCCGCCAAGGAGGGACAGCTGGAAACACCATATATTTT. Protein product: CASRQGGTAGNTIYF.

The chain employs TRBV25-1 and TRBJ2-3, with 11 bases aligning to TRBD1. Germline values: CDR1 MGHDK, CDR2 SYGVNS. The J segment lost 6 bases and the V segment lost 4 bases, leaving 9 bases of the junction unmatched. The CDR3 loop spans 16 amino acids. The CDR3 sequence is CASSGRGQGVGDTQYF. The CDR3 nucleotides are TGTGCCAGCAGTGGCCGGGGACAGGGGGTCGGGGATACGCAGTATTTT.

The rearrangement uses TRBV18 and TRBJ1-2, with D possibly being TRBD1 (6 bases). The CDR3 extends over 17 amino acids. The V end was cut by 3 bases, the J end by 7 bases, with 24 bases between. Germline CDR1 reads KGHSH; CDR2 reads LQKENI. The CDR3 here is CASSPLEQGRGLRGYTF. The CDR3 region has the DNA TGTGCCAGCTCACCCCTTGAACAGGGAAGGGGATTGCGTGGCTACACCTTC.

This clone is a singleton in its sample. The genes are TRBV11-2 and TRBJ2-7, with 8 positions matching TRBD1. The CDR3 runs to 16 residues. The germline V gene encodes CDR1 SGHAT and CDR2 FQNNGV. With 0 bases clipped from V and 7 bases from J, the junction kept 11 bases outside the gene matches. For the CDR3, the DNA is TGTGCCAGCAGCTTAGAATCCGGGACAGGCTTCTATGAGCAGTACTTC. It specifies CASSLESGTGFYEQYF.

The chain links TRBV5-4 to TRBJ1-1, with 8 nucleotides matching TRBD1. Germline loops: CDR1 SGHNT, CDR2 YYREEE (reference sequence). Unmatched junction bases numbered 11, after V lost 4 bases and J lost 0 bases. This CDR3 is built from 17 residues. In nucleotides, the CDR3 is TGTGCCAGCAGCCCGCGAGACAGGGGAACTTTGAACACTGAAGCTTTCTTT. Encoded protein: CASSPRDRGTLNTEAFF.

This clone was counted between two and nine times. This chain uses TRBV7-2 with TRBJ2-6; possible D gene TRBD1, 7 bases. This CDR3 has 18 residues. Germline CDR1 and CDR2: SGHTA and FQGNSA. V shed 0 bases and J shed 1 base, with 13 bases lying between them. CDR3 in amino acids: CASSLAGGGRSGANVLTF. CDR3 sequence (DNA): TGTGCCAGCAGCTTAGCAGGAGGGGGCCGGTCTGGGGCCAACGTCCTGACTTTC.

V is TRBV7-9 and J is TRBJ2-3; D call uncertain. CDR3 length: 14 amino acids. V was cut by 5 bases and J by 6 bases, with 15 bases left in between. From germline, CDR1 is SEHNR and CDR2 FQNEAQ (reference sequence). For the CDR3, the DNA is TGTGCCAGCAGCCCAACCAAAAAACGGGATACGCAGTATTTT. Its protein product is CASSPTKKRDTQYF.

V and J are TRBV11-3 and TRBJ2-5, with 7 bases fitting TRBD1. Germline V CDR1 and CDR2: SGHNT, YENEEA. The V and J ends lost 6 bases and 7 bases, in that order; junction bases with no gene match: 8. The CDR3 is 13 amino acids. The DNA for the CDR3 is TGTGCCAGCAGTCGGGACAGAAGAGGGACCCAGTACTTC. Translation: CASSRDRRGTQYF.

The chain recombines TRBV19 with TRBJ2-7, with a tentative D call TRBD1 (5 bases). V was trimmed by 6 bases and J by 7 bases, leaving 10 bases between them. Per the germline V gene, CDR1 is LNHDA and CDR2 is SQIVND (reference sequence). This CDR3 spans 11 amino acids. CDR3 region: CASSIDREQYF. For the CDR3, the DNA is TGTGCCAGTAGCATCGACAGAGAGCAGTACTTC.

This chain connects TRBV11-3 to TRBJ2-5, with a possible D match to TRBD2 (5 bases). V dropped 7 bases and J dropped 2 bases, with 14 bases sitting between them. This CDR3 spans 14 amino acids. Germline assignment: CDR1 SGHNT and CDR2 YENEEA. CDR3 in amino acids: CASTLSDSQETQYF. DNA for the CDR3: TGTGCCAGCACCCTATCGGACTCGCAAGAGACCCAGTACTTC.

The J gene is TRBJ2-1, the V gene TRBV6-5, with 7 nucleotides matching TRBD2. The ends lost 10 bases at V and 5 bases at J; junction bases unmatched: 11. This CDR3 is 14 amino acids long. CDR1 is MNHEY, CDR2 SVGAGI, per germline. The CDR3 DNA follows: TGTGCCACCAAAGGGCGGGAGCTTAACAATGAGCAGTTCTTC. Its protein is CATKGRELNNEQFF.

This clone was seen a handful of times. CDR3 sequence reads: CASSLGEAGWAFF. CDR3 coding DNA: TGTGCCAGCAGCTTGGGAGAAGCGGGTTGGGCTTTCTTT. The V call is TRBV5-5, the J call TRBJ1-1; D gene unclear. The V and J ends lost 0 bases and 11 bases respectively, with 14 bases between them. Germline lookup yields CDR1 SGHKS and CDR2 YYEKEE (reference sequence). This CDR3 has 13 amino acids. The full variable domain, rest sourced from reference TRBV5-5 and TRBJ1-1, is DAGVTQSPTHLIKTRGQQVTLRCSPISGHKSVSWYQQVLGQGPQFIFQYYEKEERGRGNFPDRFSARQFPNYSSELNVNALLLGDSALYLCASSLGEAGWAFFGQGTRLTVV.

CDR3 protein: CASSLRVGNTEAFF. CDR3 sequence (DNA): TGTGCCAGCAGCCTCAGGGTTGGAAACACTGAAGCTTTCTTT. This sequence joins TRBV7-8 and TRBJ1-1; the D gene is possibly TRBD1 (5 bases). Germline V gene sequence: CDR1 SGHVS, CDR2 FQNEAQ. This CDR3 has 14 amino acids. V was clipped by 5 bases and J by 2 bases, with 12 bases between them.

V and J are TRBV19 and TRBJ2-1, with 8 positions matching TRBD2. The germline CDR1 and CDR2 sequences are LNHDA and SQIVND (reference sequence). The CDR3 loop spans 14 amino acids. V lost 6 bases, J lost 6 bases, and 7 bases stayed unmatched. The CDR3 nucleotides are TGTGCCAGTAGCCGGGGGCTAGCGGGCAATGAGCAGTTCTTC. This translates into CASSRGLAGNEQFF.